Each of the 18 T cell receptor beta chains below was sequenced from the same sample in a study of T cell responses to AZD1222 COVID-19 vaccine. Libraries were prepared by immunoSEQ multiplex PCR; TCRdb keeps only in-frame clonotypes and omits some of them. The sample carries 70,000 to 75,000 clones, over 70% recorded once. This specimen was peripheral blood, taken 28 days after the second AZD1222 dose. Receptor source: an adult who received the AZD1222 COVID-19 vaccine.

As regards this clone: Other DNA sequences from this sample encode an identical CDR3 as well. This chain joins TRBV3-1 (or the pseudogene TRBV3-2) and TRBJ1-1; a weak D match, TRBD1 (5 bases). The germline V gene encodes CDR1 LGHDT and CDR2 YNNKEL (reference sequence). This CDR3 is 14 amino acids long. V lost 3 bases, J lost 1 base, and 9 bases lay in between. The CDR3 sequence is CASSQVTGNTEAFF. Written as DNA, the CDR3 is TGTGCCAGCAGCCAGGTCACAGGGAACACTGAAGCTTTCTTT.

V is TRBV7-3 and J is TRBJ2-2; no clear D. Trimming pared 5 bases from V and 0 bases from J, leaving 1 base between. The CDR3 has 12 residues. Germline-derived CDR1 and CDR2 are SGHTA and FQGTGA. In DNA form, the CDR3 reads TGTGCCAGCAGCCCGAACACCGGGGAGCTGTTTTTT. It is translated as CASSPNTGELFF.

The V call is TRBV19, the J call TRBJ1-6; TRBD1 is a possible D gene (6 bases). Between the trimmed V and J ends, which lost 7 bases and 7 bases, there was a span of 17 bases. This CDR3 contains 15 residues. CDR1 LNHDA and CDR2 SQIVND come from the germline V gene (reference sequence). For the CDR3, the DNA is TGTGCCAGTACCCAGAAGGGGGGCTGGAATTCACCCCTCCACTTT. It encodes CASTQKGGWNSPLHF. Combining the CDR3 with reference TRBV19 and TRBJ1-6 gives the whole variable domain DGGITQSPKYLFRKEGQNVTLSCEQNLNHDAMYWYRQDPGQGLRLIYYSQIVNDFQKGDIAEGYSVSREKKESFPLTVTSAQKNPTAFYLCASTQKGGWNSPLHFGNGTRLTVT.

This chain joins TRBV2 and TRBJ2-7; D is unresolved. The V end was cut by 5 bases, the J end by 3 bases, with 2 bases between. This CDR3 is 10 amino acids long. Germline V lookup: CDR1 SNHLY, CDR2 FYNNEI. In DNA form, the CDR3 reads TGTGCCAGCAGTAACTACGAGCAGTACTTC. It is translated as CASSNYEQYF.

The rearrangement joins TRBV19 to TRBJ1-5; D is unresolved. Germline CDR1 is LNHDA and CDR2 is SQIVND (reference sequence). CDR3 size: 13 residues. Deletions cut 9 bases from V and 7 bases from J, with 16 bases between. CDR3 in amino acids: CASSRIQDQPQHF. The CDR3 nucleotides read TGTGCCAGCTCCCGGATTCAGGACCAGCCCCAGCATTTT.

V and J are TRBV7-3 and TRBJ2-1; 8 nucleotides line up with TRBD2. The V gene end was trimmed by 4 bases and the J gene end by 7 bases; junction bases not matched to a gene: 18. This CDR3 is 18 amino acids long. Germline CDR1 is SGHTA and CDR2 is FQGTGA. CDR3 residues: CASSSQYGGTRGWNEQFF. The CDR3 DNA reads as TGTGCCAGCAGCTCACAATACGGTGGGACTAGGGGATGGAATGAGCAGTTCTTC.

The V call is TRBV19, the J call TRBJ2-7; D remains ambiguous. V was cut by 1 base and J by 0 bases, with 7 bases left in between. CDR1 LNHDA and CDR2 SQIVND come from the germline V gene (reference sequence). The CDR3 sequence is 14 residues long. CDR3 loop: CASSIGAYSYEQYF. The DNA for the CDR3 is TGTGCCAGTAGTATAGGGGCCTACTCCTACGAGCAGTACTTC.

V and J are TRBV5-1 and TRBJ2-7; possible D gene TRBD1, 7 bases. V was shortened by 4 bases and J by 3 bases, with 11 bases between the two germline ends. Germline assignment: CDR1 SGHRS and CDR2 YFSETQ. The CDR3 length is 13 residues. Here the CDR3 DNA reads TGCGCCAGCAGCCCCAGGGGGGACTACGAGCAGTACTTC. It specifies CASSPRGDYEQYF. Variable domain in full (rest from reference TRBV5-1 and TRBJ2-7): KAGVTQTPRYLIKTRGQQVTLSCSPISGHRSVSWYQQTPGQGLQFLFEYFSETQRNKGNFPGRFSGRQFSNSRSEMNVSTLELGDSALYLCASSPRGDYEQYFGPGTRLTVT.

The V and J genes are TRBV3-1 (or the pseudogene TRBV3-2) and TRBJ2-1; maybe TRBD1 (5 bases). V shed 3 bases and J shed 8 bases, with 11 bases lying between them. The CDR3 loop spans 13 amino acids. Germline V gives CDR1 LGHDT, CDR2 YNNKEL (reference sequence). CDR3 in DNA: TGTGCCAGCAGCCAGTACAGGACCGATGAGCAGTTCTTC. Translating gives CASSQYRTDEQFF.

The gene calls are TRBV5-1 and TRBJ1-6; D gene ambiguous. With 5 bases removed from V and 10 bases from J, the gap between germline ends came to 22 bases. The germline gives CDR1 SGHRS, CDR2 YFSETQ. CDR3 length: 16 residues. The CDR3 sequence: CASSRTDFHGGSPLHF. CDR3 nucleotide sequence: TGCGCCAGCAGTCGGACGGACTTCCATGGAGGATCACCCCTCCACTTT.

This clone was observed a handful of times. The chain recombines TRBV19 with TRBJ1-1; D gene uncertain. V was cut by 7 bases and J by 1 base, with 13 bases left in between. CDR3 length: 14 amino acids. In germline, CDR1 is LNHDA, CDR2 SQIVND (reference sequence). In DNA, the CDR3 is TGTGCCAGTACTAGCGACATATGGAACACTGAAGCTTTCTTT. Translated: CASTSDIWNTEAFF.

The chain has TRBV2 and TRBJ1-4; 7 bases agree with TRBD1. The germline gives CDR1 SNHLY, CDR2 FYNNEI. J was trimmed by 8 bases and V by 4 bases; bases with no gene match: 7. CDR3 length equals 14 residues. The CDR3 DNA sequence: TGTGCCAGCAGTGTTTTACAGGGGAGGGAAAAACTGTTTTTT. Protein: CASSVLQGREKLFF.

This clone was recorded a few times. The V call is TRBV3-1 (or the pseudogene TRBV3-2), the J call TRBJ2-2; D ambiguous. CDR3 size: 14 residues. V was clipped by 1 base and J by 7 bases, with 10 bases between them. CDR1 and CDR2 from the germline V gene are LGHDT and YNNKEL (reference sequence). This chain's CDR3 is CASSQGSPVGELFF. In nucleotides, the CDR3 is TGTGCCAGCAGCCAAGGTAGTCCGGTCGGGGAGCTGTTTTTT.

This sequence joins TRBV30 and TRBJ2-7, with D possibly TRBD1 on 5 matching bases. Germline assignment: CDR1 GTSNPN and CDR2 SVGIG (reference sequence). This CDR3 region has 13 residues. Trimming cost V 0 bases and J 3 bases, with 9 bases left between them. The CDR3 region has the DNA TGTGCCTGGAGTGTACAGGAGTTCTACGAGCAGTACTTC. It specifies CAWSVQEFYEQYF.

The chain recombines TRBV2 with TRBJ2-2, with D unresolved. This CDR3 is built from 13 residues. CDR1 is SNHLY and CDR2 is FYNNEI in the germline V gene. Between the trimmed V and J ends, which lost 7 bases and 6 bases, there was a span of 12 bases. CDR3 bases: TGTGCCAGCAAGGAACCGAGGTCCGGGGAGCTGTTTTTT. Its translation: CASKEPRSGELFF.

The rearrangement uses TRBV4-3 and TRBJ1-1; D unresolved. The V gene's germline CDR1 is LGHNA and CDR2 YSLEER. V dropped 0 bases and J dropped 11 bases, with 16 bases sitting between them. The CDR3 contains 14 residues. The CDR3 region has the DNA TGCGCCAGCAGCCAAGAGATGGCGCCGGCTGCTGCTTTCTTT. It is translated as CASSQEMAPAAAFF.

CDR3 nucleotides: TGTGCCAGCAGCTTCGCTTTAGCGGGAGGGGACACCGGGGAGCTGTTTTTT. It codes for CASSFALAGGDTGELFF. The chain couples TRBV7-2 to TRBJ2-2; 11 bases are a match to TRBD2. V dropped 3 bases and J dropped 3; count of bases not matched to a gene: 6. Per the germline V gene, CDR1 is SGHTA and CDR2 is FQGNSA. CDR3 length equals 17 residues.

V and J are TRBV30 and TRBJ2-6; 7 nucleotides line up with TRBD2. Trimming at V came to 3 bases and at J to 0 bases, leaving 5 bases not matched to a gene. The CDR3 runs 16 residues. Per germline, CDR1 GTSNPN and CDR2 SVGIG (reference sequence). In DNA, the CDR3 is TGTGCCTGGAGCAGGGACTACAGCTCTGGGGCCAACGTCCTGACTTTC. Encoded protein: CAWSRDYSSGANVLTF.